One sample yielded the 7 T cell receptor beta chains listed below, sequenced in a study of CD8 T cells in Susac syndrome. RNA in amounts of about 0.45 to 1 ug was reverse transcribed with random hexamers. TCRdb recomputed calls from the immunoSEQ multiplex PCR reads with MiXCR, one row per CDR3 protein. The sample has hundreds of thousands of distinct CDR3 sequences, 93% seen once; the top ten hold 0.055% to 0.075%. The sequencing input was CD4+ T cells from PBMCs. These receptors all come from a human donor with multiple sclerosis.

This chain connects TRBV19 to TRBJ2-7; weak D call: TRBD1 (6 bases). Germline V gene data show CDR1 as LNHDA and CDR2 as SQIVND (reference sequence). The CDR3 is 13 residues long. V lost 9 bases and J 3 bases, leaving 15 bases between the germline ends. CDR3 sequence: CASSTGPLYEQYF. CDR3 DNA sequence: TGTGCCAGCAGCACAGGGCCCCTCTACGAGCAGTACTTC.

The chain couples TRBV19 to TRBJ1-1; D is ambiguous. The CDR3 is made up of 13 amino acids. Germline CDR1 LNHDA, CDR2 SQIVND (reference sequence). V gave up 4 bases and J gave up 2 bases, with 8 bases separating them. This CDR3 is CASSTRTNTEAFF. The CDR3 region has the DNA TGTGCCAGTAGTACCAGGACCAACACTGAAGCTTTCTTT.

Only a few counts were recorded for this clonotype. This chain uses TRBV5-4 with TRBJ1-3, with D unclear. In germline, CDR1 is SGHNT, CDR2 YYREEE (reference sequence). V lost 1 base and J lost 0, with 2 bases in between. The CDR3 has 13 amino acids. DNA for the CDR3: TGTGCCAGCAGCTTGAACTCTGGAAACACCATATATTTT. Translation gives CASSLNSGNTIYF.

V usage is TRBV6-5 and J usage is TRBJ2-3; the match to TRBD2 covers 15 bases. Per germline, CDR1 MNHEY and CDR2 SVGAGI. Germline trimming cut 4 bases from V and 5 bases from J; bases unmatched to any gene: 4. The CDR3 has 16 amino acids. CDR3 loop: CASSWGLAGGLDTQYF. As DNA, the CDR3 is TGTGCCAGCAGTTGGGGACTAGCGGGAGGCCTAGATACGCAGTATTTT.

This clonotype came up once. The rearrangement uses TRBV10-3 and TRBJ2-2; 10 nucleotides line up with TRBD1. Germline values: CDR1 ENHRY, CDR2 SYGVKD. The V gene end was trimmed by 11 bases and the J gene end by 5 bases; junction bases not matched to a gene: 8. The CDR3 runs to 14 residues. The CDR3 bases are TGTGCCGGCAGACAGGGGGCAGGGACCGGGGAGCTGTTTTTT. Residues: CAGRQGAGTGELFF.

Written as DNA, the CDR3 is TGTGCCAGCAGTGAAGAGACAGGAGGACTCAATCAGCCCCAGCATTTT. Encoded protein: CASSEETGGLNQPQHF. The chain combines TRBV2 with TRBJ1-5, with D perhaps matching TRBD1 (6 bases). The CDR3 runs 16 residues. CDR1 and CDR2 from the germline V gene are SNHLY and FYNNEI. V was pared by 1 base and J by 3 bases, with 13 bases between.

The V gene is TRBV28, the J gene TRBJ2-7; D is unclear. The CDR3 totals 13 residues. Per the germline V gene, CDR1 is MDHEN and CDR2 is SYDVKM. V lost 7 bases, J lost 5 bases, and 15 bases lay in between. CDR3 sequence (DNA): TGTGCCAGCATCTCGGGCAGTTGGAACGAGCAGTACTTC. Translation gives CASISGSWNEQYF.